This T cell receptor beta chain was recorded in a study of shared clonotypes between healthy human individuals. Study processing details: ImmunoSEQ only sent back junction sequences with no quality scores, so filtering was done differently. Clones were sequenced by immunoSEQ multiplex PCR, and TCRdb holds only the in-frame ones, with some missing. The V and J calls and the clone size are those of that table, but D and trimming were determined from the DNA. This sample has millions of clones, with 90% to 95% found just once. Sample: naive CD4+ T cells sorted from blood. Sample subset: CD45RA+ positively selected. This clonotype was sampled from a man aged 18 to 30 in good health.

The CDR3 region has the DNA TGTGCCAGCAGCCCTATTTCGGGGCCAAACTATGGCTACACCTTC. Amino acids: CASSPISGPNYGYTF. The genes are TRBV7-6 and TRBJ1-2; possibly TRBD1 for D (5 bases). CDR1 and CDR2 from the germline V gene are SGHVS and FNYEAQ. The CDR3 contains 15 residues. Deletions cut 5 bases from V and 2 bases from J, with 15 bases between.